The table lists the clone carrying this TCR beta chain with a few counts. The antigen is undetermined. 13 Jbeta primers and 60 Vbeta primers were used for the PCR. The repertoire was sequenced with immunoSEQ multiplex PCR; TCRdb's copy has only in-frame clones and lacks some. The data hold approximately 100,000 clones, with around 60% observed a single time. Germline loops: CDR1 SNHLY, CDR2 FYNNEI. There are 14 residues in the CDR3. V was clipped by 6 bases and J by 2 bases; unmatched bases: 4. The data are from a study of cytomegalovirus exposure and HLA in healthy donors. The wider study: Unique TCR beta sequences numbering 120 million or so came from around 180 million T cells in an earlier analysis. Study-wide points: A later analysis associated 15,000 to 20,000 TCR beta sequences with HLA alleles at a 0.05 false discovery rate. According to the study, 150 to 200 TCR beta chains were cytomegalovirus-associated.

Sample: PBMCs. The sequence came from a man aged 30 to 39 in good health and CMV-seropositive. The gene calls are TRBV2 and TRBJ2-3; 8 nucleotides align to TRBD2. CDR3 nucleotides: TGTGCCAGCAGGGTAGCGGGGCCCACAGATACGCAGTATTTT. This codes for CASRVAGPTDTQYF.